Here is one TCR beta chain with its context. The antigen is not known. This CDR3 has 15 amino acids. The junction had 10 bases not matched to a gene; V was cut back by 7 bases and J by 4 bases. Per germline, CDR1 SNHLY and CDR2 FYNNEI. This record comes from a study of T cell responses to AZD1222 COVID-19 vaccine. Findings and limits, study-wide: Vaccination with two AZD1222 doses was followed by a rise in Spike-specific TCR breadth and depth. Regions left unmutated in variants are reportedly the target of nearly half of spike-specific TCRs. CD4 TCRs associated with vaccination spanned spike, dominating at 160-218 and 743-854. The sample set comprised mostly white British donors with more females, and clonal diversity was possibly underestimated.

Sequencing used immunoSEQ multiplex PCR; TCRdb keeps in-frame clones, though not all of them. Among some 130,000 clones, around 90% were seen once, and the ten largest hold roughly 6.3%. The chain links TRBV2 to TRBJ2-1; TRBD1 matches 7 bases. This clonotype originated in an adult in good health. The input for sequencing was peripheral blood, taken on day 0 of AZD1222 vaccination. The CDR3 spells CASTGGQDHYNEQFF. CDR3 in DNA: TGTGCCAGCACCGGCGGACAGGACCATTACAATGAGCAGTTCTTC.